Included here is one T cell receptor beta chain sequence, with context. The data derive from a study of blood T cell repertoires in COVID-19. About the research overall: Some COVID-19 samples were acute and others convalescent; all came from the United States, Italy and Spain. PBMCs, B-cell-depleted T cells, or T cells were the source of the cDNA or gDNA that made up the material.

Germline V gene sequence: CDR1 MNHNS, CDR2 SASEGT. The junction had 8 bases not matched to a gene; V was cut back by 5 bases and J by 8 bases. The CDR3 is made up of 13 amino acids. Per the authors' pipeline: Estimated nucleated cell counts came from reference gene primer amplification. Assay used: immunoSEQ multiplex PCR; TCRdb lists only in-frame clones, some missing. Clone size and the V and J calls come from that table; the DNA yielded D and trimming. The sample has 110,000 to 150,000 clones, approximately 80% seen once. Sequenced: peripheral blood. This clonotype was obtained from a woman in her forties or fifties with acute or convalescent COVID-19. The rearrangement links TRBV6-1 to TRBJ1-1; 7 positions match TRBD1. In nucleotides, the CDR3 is TGTGCCAGCAGTTTTCTGGCGACAGGGGAAGCTTTCTTT. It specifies CASSFLATGEAFF.